Presented here are 10 T cell receptor beta chains from one specimen sequenced in a study of OX40 agonist ivuxolimab in advanced cancers. Repertoires were generated with immunoSEQ multiplex PCR, while TCRdb's copy carries only in-frame clones and drops some. Of 75,000 to 100,000 clones in the sample, about nine tenths were seen once. The sample was CD4+ or CD8+ T cells sorted from blood, taken in a trial of the OX40 agonist ivuxolimab. All receptors come from an adult with an advanced solid tumor such as melanoma, head and neck, liver or kidney cancer.

The chain uses TRBV25-1 and TRBJ1-1; possibly TRBD1 for D (6 bases). The germline V and J ends were trimmed by 4 bases and 1 base, with 10 bases remaining between them. This CDR3 has 14 residues. Germline V gene lookup returns CDR1 MGHDK and CDR2 SYGVNS. CDR3 nucleotides: TGTGCCAGCAGTGGGGGACACCAGAACACTGAAGCTTTCTTT. Residues: CASSGGHQNTEAFF.

The chain is built from TRBV7-3 and TRBJ1-5; no firm D call. Germline CDR1 is SGHTA and CDR2 is FQGTGA. This CDR3 is built from 15 residues. Trimming cost V 4 bases and J 7 bases, with 17 bases left between them. The DNA of the CDR3 is TGTGCCAGCAGCTCCAAGTCGGGTGATGAACAGCCCCAGCATTTT. This codes for CASSSKSGDEQPQHF. The full variable domain, in which reference TRBV7-3 and TRBJ1-5 provide the parts outside the CDR3, is GAGVSQTPSNKVTEKGKYVELRCDPISGHTALYWYRQSLGQGPEFLIYFQGTGAADDSGLPNDRFFAVRPEGSVSTLKIQRTERGDSAVYLCASSSKSGDEQPQHFGDGTRLSIL.

The chain links TRBV15 to TRBJ1-1; D not certain. From germline, CDR1 is LNHNV and CDR2 YYDKDF (reference sequence). Trimming took off 0 bases at V and 5 bases at J, with 7 bases between the two ends. The CDR3 has 13 residues. This CDR3 reads CATSRDLGTEAFF. CDR3 nucleotides: TGTGCCACCAGCAGAGATCTGGGAACTGAAGCTTTCTTT.

The table lists this clone with a count of one. Here the CDR3 reads CASSLAGEQYF. The CDR3 DNA reads TGTGCCAGCAGCTTAGCGGGGGAGCAGTACTTC. V gene TRBV7-9 combines with J gene TRBJ2-7, with D unresolved. The V end was cut by 0 bases, the J end by 7 bases, with 4 bases between. CDR1 and CDR2 (germline): SEHNR, FQNEAQ (reference sequence). The CDR3 consists of 11 residues.

This chain links TRBV12-5 with TRBJ1-2; possible D gene TRBD1, 5 bases. Germline V lookup: CDR1 LGHNT, CDR2 FRNRAP. The CDR3 covers 13 residues. V was shortened by 1 base and J by 3 bases, with 6 bases between the two germline ends. The CDR3 nucleotides are TGTGCTAGTGGTTTGGGGGACTACTATGGCTACACCTTC. Translated, it gives CASGLGDYYGYTF.

V is TRBV6-5 and J is TRBJ1-3; D not certain. This CDR3 has 15 residues. Trimming took off 4 bases at V and 0 bases at J, with 10 bases between the two ends. Looked up from germline, CDR1 is MNHEY and CDR2 is SVGAGI. Written as DNA, the CDR3 is TGTGCCAGCAGTTCCAGCAGTTTCTCTGGAAACACCATATATTTT. Its translation: CASSSSSFSGNTIYF.

CDR3 nucleotides: TGTGCCAGCTCCGAGGGGGTGAGCACAGATACGCAGTATTTT. This encodes CASSEGVSTDTQYF. This rearrangement joins TRBV18 to TRBJ2-3; a weak D match, TRBD1 (6 bases). Trimming removed 6 bases at V and 0 bases at J, with 10 bases between. The CDR3 contains 14 residues. Germline lookup yields CDR1 KGHSH and CDR2 LQKENI.

The chain joins TRBV6-5 to TRBJ2-7; 8 bases line up with TRBD2. There are 16 residues in the CDR3. V gave up 0 bases and J gave up 4 bases; unmatched junction bases: 8. CDR1 MNHEY and CDR2 SVGAGI come from the germline V gene. The CDR3 DNA sequence: TGTGCCAGCAGTTACTCGATAACTAGCGGAGGGTACGAGCAGTACTTC. As protein: CASSYSITSGGYEQYF.

This chain uses TRBV7-8 with TRBJ2-7; D possibly corresponds to TRBD1 (6 bases). The V gene's germline CDR1 is SGHVS and CDR2 FQNEAQ. This CDR3 contains 16 residues. The ends were cut back, 3 bases at V and 2 bases at J, with 17 bases in the middle. The CDR3 is CASSFSHRTDTYEQYF. CDR3 bases: TGTGCCAGCAGCTTTAGTCATCGGACAGACACCTACGAGCAGTACTTC.

The chain combines TRBV29-1 with TRBJ2-7; D possibly corresponds to TRBD2 (6 bases). This CDR3 is built from 11 residues. Trimming cost V 5 bases and J 6 bases, with 11 bases left between them. Germline V gives CDR1 SQVTM, CDR2 ANQGSEA. This CDR3 reads CSVKGGGEQYF. The CDR3 nucleotides are TGCAGCGTTAAGGGAGGTGGCGAGCAGTACTTC.